Here is one T cell receptor (beta chain) with its context. This record comes from a study of shared clonotypes between healthy human individuals. At deep level, the assay was performed. Clones were read by immunoSEQ multiplex PCR, and TCRdb kept only the in-frame ones, dropping some. The sample shows over 850,000 clones, approximately 80% of them seen only once. This receptor was taken from a man aged 18 to 30 in good health. Some clones in this sample may be carry-over from other donors' samples. The sequencing input was memory CD4+ T cells from PBMCs. Subset: CD45RA-negative fraction.

The CDR3 protein is CASSQGSVDEQFF. CDR3 sequence (DNA): TGTGCCAGCAGCCAAGGGTCCGTCGATGAGCAGTTCTTC. The V gene is TRBV4-2, the J gene TRBJ2-1; D uncertain. The CDR3 has 13 amino acids. The germline V and J ends were trimmed by 1 base and 8 bases, with 9 bases remaining between them. Germline CDR1 and CDR2: LGHNA and YNFKEQ.